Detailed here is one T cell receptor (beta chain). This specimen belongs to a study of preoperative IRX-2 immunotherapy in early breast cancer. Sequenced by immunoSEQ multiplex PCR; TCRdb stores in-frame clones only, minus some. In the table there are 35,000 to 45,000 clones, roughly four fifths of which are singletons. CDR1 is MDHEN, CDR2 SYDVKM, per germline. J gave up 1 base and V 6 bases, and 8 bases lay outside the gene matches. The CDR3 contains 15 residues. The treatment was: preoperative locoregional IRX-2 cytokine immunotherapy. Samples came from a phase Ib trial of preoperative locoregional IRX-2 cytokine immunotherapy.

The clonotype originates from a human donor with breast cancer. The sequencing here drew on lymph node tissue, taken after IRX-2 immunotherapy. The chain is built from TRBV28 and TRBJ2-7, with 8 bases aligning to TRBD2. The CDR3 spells CASSPAGALSYEQYF. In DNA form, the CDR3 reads TGTGCCAGCAGCCCAGCGGGGGCCTTATCCTACGAGCAGTACTTC.